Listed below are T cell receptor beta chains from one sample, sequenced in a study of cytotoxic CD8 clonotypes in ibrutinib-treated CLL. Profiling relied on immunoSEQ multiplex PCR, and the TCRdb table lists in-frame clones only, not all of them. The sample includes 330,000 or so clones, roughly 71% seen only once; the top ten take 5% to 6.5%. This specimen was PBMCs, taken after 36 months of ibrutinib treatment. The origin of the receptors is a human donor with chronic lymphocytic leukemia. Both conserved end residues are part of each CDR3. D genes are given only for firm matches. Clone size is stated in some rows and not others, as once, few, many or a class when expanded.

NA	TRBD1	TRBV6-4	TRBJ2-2	TGTGCCAGCAGTCCCAAGGGACAGGGCACCGGGGAGCTGTTTTTT	CASSPKGQGTGELFF
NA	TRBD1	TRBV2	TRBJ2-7	TGTGCCAGCAAAGGGACAGGGATCTACGAGCAGTACTTC	CASKGTGIYEQYF
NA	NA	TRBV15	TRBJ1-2	TGTGCCACCAGCAGAGCGGGAGAACCAAACTATGGCTACACCTTC	CATSRAGEPNYGYTF
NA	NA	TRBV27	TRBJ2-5	TGTGCCAGCGGTCCCCTTGGACGTTCGGAGACCCAGTACTTC	CASGPLGRSETQYF
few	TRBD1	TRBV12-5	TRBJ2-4	TGTGCTAGTGGCCCGACAGGGGTGAGGGACATTCAGTACTTC	CASGPTGVRDIQYF
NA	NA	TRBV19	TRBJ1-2	TGTGCCTCTTACCGGGGGGCGCCGGATACTGGCTACACCTTC	CASYRGAPDTGYTF
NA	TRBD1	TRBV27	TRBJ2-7	TGTGCCAGCAGTCATAGGGGGCGAGAGCAGTACTTC	CASSHRGREQYF
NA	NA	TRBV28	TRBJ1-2	TGTGCCAGCAGTCACATGAACTATGGCTACACCTTC	CASSHMNYGYTF
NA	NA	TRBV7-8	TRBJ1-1	TGTGCCAGCAGCTTATGGGCAGGCCAGGAAGCTTTCTTT	CASSLWAGQEAFF
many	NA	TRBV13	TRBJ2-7	TGTGCCAGCAGCTTAGTGGGGGCAGGAGTTAACTACGAGCAGTACTTC	CASSLVGAGVNYEQYF
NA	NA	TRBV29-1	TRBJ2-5	TGCAGCCTTCGGGTGGGGGCTCAAGAGACCCAGTACTTC	CSLRVGAQETQYF
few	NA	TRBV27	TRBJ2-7	TGTGCCAGCGGGGCAGGGGCATCATACGAGCAGTACTTC	CASGAGASYEQYF
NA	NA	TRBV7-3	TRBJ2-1	TGTGCCAGCAGCTCCGGGGGTACGAGCGAGCAGTTCTTC	CASSSGGTSEQFF
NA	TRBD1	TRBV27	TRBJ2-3	TGTGCCAGCAGACTCCTCGGGACAGGGCTCCCAGATACGCAGTATTTT	CASRLLGTGLPDTQYF
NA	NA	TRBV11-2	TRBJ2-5	TGTGCCAGCAGCACCGGGACACGCTCTGGGACCCAGTACTTC	CASSTGTRSGTQYF
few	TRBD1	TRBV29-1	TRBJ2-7	TGCAGCGCAGGACAGGGACTCTCCTACGAGCAGTACTTC	CSAGQGLSYEQYF
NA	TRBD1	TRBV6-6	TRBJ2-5	TGTGCCAGCAGTTACTCGGGACAGGGCCCAAAGACCCAGTACTTC	CASSYSGQGPKTQYF
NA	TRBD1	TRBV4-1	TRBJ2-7	TGCGCCAGCAGCCAGGGACAGGGGGTTTACGAGCAGTACTTC	CASSQGQGVYEQYF
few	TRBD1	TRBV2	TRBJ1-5	TGTGCCAGCAGCGCAGGGGGCTATAGCAATCAGCCCCAGCATTTT	CASSAGGYSNQPQHF
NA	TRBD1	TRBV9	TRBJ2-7	TGTGCCAGCAGTCGGGACAGTTCCTACGAGCAGTACTTC	CASSRDSSYEQYF
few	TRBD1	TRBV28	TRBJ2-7	TGTGCCAGCAGTATGACACTCATCCGGTCCCCAGGGGGCGCTTCCTACGAGCAGTACTTC	CASSMTLIRSPGGASYEQYF
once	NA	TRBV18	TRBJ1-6	TGTGCCAGCTCACCACTGGACTCCTATAATTCACCCCTCCACTTT	CASSPLDSYNSPLHF
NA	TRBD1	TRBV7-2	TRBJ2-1	TGTGCCAGCAGCTCCTCACAGGGGAACTACAATGAGCAGTTCTTC	CASSSSQGNYNEQFF
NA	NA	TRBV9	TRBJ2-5	TGTGCCAGCAGCGTAGCTCCAGCGGCCGGAGAGACCCAGTACTTC	CASSVAPAAGETQYF
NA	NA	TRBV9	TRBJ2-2	TGTGCCAGCAGCGTAGAGGGGGGCCCCTCGACCGGGGAGCTGTTTTTT	CASSVEGGPSTGELFF
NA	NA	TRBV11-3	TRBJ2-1	TGTGCCAGCAGCTTCGTCTATGGGGAGGGACACGTCCATGAGCAGTTCTTC	CASSFVYGEGHVHEQFF
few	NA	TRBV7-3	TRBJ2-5	TGTGCCAGCAGCTTACGGGGGCGAGGGACCCAGTACTTC	CASSLRGRGTQYF
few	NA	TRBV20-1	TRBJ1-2	TGCAGTGCTATTGGCTATGGCTACACCTTC	CSAIGYGYTF
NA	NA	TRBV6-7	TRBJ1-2	TGTGCCAGCAGTCTTCAGGGAAGCTATGGCTACACCTTC	CASSLQGSYGYTF
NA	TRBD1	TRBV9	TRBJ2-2	TGTGCCAGCAGCGTCGACCAGGGGGCGTATTTTCCCGGGGAGCTGTTTTTT	CASSVDQGAYFPGELFF
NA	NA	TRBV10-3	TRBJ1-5	TGTGCCATCAGTGAGCGGGGAGATAGCAATCAGCCCCAGCATTTT	CAISERGDSNQPQHF
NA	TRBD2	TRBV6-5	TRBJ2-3	TGTGCCAGCAGTTACGTTAGCGGGAGCGCAGATACGCAGTATTTT	CASSYVSGSADTQYF
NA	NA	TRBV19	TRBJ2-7	TGTGCCAGTAGTAGTCAAGGGGCCTACGAGCAGTACTTC	CASSSQGAYEQYF
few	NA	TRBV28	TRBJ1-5	TGTGCCAGCAGTCCCCATAATATGGGTCAGCCCCAGCATTTT	CASSPHNMGQPQHF
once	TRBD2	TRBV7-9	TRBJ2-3	TGTGCCAGCAGCCCAGGGGGACTAGCGGGATCAGATACGCAGTATTTT	CASSPGGLAGSDTQYF
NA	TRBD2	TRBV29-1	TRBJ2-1	TGCAGCGTTGAAGGTCGGGCGGGACTAGCGGGCCCGGGCTCCTACAATGAGCAGTTCTTC	CSVEGRAGLAGPGSYNEQFF
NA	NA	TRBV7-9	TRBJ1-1	TGTGCCAGCAGCTTTGGGGTCCCTAACACTGAAGCTTTCTTT	CASSFGVPNTEAFF
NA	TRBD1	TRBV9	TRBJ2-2	TGTGCCAGCAGAAGGGGGGACAGGGCGTTGTTCCCGAACACCGGGGAGCTGTTTTTT	CASRRGDRALFPNTGELFF
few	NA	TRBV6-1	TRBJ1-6	TGTGCCAGCAGTGAATCCAGGGCCTCACCCCTCCACTTT	CASSESRASPLHF
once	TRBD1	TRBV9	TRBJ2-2	TGTGCCAGCAGCGTCTCCGGGACAGGGCTAGCCGGGGAGCTGTTTTTT	CASSVSGTGLAGELFF
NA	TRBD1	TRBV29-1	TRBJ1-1	TGCAGCGATAGGACAGGGGGAATCATGAACACTGAAGCTTTCTTT	CSDRTGGIMNTEAFF
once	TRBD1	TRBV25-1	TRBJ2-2	TGTGCCAGCAGTCTAGGGGGCCTTTCGAACACCGGGGAGCTGTTTTTT	CASSLGGLSNTGELFF
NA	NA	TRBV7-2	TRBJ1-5	TGTGCCAGCAGCCCACAGACCTGGGATTTGACTTTT	CASSPQTWDLTF
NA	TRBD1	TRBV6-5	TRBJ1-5	TGTGCCAGCAGCACAGGGGACCAGCCCCAGCATTTT	CASSTGDQPQHF
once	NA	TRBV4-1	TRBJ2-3	TGCGCCAGCAGCCGCCCAAGGGGGGGGCCGGGTCGGGAGGGCACAGATACGCAGTATTTT	CASSRPRGGPGREGTDTQYF
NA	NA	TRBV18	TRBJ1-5	TGTGCCAGCTCACCATCAAAAGGGCAGTTTCGGCAGCCCCAGCATTTT	CASSPSKGQFRQPQHF
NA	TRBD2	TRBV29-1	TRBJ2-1	TGCAGCGTTGAGGGAGCGGGGGCCCCAAGCTCCTACAATGAGCAGTTCTTC	CSVEGAGAPSSYNEQFF
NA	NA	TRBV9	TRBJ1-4	TGTGCCAGCAGCGCCTCTGTAGGGGTAACTAATGAAAAACTGTTTTTT	CASSASVGVTNEKLFF
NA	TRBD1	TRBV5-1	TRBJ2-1	TGCGCCAGCAGCTCCGGGACAGGGGACTACAATGAGCAGTTCTTC	CASSSGTGDYNEQFF
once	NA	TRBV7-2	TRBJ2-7	TGTGCCAGCAGCTTAGCGTCTAGCTGGTACGAGCAGTACTTC	CASSLASSWYEQYF
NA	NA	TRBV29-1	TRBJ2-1	TGCAGCGTTGTAGGGGCCACCTACAATGAGCAGTTCTTC	CSVVGATYNEQFF
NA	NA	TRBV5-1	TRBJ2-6	TGCGCCAGCCGAGTTGGGCAGGGCTCTGGGGCCAACGTCCTGACTTTC	CASRVGQGSGANVLTF
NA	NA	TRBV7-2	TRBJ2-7	TGTGCCAGCAGCTTAAACAGGGCGCAGTACTTC	CASSLNRAQYF
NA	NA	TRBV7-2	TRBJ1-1	TGTGCCAGCAGCTTAGCCTCGAGGGCAAAAGCTTTCTTT	CASSLASRAKAFF
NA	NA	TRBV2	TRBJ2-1	TGTGCCAGCAAGGGGAACCGACTGGATGAGCAGTTCTTC	CASKGNRLDEQFF
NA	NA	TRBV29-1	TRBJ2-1	TGCAGCGTTGAAGACTGGGGCGAGCAGTTCTTC	CSVEDWGEQFF
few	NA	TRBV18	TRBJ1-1	TGTGCCAGCTCACCGAACAGGGATATCGAAGCTTTCTTT	CASSPNRDIEAFF
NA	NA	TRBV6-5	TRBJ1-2	TGTGCCAGCAGTAAAAGGGGGGCGTTTGGCTACACCTTC	CASSKRGAFGYTF
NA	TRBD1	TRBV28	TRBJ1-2	TGTGCCAGCAGTTTATCGGGACAGAGCTATGGCTACACCTTC	CASSLSGQSYGYTF
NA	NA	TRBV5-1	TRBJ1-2	TGCGCCAGCAGCTTAGGGTGGGGGACTAACTATGGCTACACCTTC	CASSLGWGTNYGYTF